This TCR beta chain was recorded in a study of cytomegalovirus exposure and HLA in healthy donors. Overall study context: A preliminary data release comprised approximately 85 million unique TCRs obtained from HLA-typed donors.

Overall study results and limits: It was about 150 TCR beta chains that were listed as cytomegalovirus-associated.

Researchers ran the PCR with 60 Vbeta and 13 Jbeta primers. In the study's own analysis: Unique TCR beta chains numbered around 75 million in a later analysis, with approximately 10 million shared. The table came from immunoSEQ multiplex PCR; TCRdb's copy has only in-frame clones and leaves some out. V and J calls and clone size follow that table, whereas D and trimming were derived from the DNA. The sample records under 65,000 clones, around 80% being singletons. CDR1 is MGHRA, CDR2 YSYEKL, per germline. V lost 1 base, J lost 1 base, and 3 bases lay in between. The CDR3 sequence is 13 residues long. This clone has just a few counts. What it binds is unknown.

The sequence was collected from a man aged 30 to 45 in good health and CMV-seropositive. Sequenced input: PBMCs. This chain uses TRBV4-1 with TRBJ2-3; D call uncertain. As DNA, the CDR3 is TGCGCCAGCAGCCAAGTAGGCACAGATACGCAGTATTTT. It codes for CASSQVGTDTQYF.